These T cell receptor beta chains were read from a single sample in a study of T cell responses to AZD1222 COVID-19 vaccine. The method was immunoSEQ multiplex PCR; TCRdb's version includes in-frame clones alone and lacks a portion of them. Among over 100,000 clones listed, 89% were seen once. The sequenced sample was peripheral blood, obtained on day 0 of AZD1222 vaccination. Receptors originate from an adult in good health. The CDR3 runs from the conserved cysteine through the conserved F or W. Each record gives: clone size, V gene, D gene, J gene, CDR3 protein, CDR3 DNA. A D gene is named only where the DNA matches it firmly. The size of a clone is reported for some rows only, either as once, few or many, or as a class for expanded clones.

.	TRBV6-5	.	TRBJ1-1	CAIGGPGSDTEAFF	TGTGCCATCGGCGGTCCAGGGTCGGACACTGAAGCTTTCTTT
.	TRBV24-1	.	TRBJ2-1	CATSDSGLYNEQFF	TGTGCCACCAGTGACTCCGGACTGTACAATGAGCAGTTCTTC
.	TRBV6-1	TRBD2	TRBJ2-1	CASSETSGGRVLYNEQFF	TGTGCCAGCAGTGAGACTAGCGGGGGGAGGGTCCTTTACAATGAGCAGTTCTTC
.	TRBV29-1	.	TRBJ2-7	CSVKEGSYEQYF	TGCAGCGTTAAGGAGGGTTCCTACGAGCAGTACTTC
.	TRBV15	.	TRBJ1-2	CATSRQASHLGF	TGTGCCACCAGCAGACAGGCGTCCCACCTGGGCTTC
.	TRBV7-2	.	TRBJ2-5	CASSYQARETQYF	TGTGCCAGCAGCTACCAGGCCCGGGAGACCCAGTACTTC
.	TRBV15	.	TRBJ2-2	CATSRGVAELFF	TGTGCCACCAGCAGAGGGGTGGCGGAGCTGTTTTTT
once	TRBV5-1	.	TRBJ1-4	CASSLDRDEKLFF	TGCGCCAGCAGCTTGGACAGGGACGAAAAACTGTTTTTT
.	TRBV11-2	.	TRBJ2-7	CASSLNGYEQYF	TGTGCCAGCAGCTTAAACGGCTACGAGCAGTACTTC
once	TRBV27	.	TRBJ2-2	CASSLSTLTGELFF	TGTGCCAGCAGTTTATCGACGCTTACCGGGGAGCTGTTTTTT
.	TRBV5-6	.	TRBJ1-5	CASSLARLGTAGQPQHF	TGTGCCAGCAGCTTGGCAAGGTTAGGGACCGCGGGTCAGCCCCAGCATTTT
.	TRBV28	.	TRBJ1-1	CASTQTRLEAFF	TGTGCCAGCACCCAGACCCGCCTTGAAGCTTTCTTT
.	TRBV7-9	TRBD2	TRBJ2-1	CASSLDTGRDEQFF	TGTGCCAGCAGCTTAGACACCGGGAGGGATGAGCAGTTCTTC
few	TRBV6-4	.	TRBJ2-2	CASSGGGDYTGELFF	TGTGCCAGCAGTGGGGGCGGCGACTACACCGGGGAGCTGTTTTTT
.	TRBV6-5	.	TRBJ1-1	CASSLGQGGTEAFF	TGTGCCAGCAGCCTAGGCCAGGGCGGTACTGAAGCTTTCTTT
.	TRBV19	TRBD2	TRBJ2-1	CASTFGGGGHNEQFF	TGTGCCAGTACGTTCGGGGGGGGCGGCCACAATGAGCAGTTCTTC
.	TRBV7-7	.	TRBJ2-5	CASSLDLRQGSGETQYF	TGTGCCAGCAGCTTAGACCTTCGGCAGGGCTCCGGAGAGACCCAGTACTTC
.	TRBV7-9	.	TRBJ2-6	CASSGEAGLDVLTF	TGTGCCAGCAGCGGTGAGGCGGGTTTAGACGTCCTGACTTTC
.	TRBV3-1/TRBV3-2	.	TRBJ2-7	CASSPAWGQYEQYF	TGTGCCAGCAGCCCCGCTTGGGGCCAGTACGAGCAGTACTTC
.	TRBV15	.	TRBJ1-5	CATARILGSNQPQHF	TGTGCCACGGCCCGTATCTTGGGGAGCAATCAGCCCCAGCATTTT
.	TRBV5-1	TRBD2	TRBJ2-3	CASSSSGASTDTQYF	TGCGCCAGCAGCTCTAGCGGGGCCAGCACAGATACGCAGTATTTT
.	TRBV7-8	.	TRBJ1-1	CASSPQTPGRATEAFF	TGTGCCAGCAGCCCCCAGACCCCTGGTCGAGCGACTGAAGCTTTCTTT
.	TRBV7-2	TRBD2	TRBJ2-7	CASSLASTSGTPYEQYF	TGTGCCAGCAGCTTAGCCTCGACTAGCGGGACTCCCTACGAGCAGTACTTC
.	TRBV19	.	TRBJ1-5	CASSPLSAGNSNQPQHF	TGTGCCAGTAGCCCCCTTTCGGCCGGGAATAGCAATCAGCCCCAGCATTTT
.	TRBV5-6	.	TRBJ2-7	CASSQIYSYEQYF	TGTGCCAGCAGCCAAATATACTCCTACGAGCAGTACTTC
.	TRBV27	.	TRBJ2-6	CASSLRLGANVLTF	TGTGCCAGCAGTTTGCGGCTGGGGGCCAACGTCCTGACTTTC
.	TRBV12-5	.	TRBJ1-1	CASGLREGRVDTEAFF	TGTGCTAGTGGTTTGAGGGAAGGGAGAGTGGACACTGAAGCTTTCTTT
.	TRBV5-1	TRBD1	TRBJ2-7	CASSTRQGANEQYF	TGCGCCAGCAGCACCCGACAGGGGGCAAACGAGCAGTACTTC
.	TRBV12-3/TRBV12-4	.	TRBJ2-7	CASSPPTGEQYF	TGTGCCAGCAGCCCCCCGACTGGCGAGCAGTACTTC
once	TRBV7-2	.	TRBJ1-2	CASSLAGTDYGYTF	TGTGCCAGCAGCTTAGCAGGCACGGACTATGGCTACACCTTC
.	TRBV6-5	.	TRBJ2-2	CASSFGRVAGELFF	TGTGCCAGCAGCTTTGGTAGGGTCGCCGGGGAGCTGTTTTTT
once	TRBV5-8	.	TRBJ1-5	CASSQPGEPYSNQPQHF	TGTGCCAGCAGCCAACCGGGAGAACCTTATAGCAATCAGCCCCAGCATTTT